The TCR beta chain under discussion was sequenced for a study of control samples from healthy donors and cancer patients. Trimming cost V 0 bases and J 3 bases; bases outside gene matches: 14. There are 19 residues in the CDR3. From germline, CDR1 is SNHLY and CDR2 FYNNEI. Profiled with immunoSEQ multiplex PCR; TCRdb holds only in-frame clones, not every one. Found here are about 85,000 clones, about 88% of them singletons; the top ten hold 7.5% to 8%. This clonotype originated in a woman aged 60-75 years in good health. The chain uses TRBV2 and TRBJ1-5, with 7 nucleotides matching TRBD1. Sequencing input: blood. CDR3 DNA: TGTGCCAGCAGTGAAGCGCTCGTGCGCCGGGACAGCGACAATCAGCCCCAGCATTTT. Its protein is CASSEALVRRDSDNQPQHF.